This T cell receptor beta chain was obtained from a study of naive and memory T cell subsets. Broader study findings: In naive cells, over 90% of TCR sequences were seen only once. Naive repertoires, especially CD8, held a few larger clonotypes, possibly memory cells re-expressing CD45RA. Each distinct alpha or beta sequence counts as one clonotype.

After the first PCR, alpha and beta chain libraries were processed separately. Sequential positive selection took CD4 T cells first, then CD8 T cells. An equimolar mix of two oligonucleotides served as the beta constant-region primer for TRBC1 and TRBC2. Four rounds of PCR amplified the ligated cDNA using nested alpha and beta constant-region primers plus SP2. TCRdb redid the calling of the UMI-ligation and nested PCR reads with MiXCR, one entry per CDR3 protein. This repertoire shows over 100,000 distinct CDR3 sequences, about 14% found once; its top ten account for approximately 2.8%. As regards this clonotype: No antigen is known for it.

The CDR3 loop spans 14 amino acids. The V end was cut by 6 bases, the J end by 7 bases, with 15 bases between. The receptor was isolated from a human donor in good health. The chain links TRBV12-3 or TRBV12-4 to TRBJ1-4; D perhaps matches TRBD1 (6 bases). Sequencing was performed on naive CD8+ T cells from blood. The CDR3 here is CASSSDRPGEKLFF. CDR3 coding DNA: TGTGCCAGCAGCTCCGACAGGCCAGGTGAAAAACTGTTTTTT.